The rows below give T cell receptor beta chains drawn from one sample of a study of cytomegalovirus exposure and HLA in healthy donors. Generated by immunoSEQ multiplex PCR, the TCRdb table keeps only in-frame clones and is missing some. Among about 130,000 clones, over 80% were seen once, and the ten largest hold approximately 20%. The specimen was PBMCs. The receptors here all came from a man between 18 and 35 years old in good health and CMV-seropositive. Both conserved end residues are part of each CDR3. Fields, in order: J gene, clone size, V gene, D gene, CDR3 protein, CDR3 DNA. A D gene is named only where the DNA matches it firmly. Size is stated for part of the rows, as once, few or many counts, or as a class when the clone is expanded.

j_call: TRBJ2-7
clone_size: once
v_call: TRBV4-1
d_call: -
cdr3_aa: CASSQAAGWFYEQYF
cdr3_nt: TGCGCCAGCAGCCAAGCGGCAGGGTGGTTCTACGAGCAGTACTTC

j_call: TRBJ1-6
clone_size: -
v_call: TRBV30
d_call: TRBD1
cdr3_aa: CAWDRVNSPLHF
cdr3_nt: TGTGCCTGGGACAGGGTGAATTCACCCCTCCACTTT

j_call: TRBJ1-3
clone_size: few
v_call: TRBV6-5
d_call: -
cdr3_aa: CASTRGTGNTIYF
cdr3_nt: TGTGCCAGCACAAGGGGGACTGGAAACACCATATATTTT

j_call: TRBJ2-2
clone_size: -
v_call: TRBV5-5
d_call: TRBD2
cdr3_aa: CASSLPGLAWGTGELFF
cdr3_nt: TGTGCCAGCAGCCTGCCGGGACTAGCTTGGGGCACCGGGGAGCTGTTTTTT

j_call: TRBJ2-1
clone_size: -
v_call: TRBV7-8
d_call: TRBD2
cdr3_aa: CASSPRLAGNSYNEQFF
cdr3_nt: TGTGCCAGCAGCCCCAGACTAGCGGGGAACTCCTACAATGAGCAGTTCTTC

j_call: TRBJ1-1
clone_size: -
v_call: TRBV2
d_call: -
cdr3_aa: CASSEAGRQGKRINTEAFF
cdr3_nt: TGTGCCAGCAGTGAAGCGGGTCGTCAGGGGAAGAGGATAAACACTGAAGCTTTCTTT

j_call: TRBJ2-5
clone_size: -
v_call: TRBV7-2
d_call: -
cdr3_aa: CASKGGGSQETQYF
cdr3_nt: TGTGCCAGCAAGGGAGGAGGGTCTCAAGAGACCCAGTACTTC

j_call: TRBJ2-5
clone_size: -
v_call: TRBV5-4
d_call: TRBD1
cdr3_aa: CASSSRDRGAETQYF
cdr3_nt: TGTGCCAGCAGTTCCCGGGACAGGGGCGCAGAGACCCAGTACTTC

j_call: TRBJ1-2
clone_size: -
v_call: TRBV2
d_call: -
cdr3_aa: CASLGGDYGYTF
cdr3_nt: TGTGCCAGCTTAGGAGGGGACTATGGCTACACCTTC

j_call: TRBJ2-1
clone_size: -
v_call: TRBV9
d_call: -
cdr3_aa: CASSVGGGADNEQFF
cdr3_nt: TGTGCCAGCAGCGTAGGAGGGGGGGCCGACAATGAGCAGTTCTTC

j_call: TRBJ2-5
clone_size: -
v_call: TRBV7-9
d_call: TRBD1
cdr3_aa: CASSAHQGAETQYF
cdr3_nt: TGTGCCAGCAGCGCTCACCAGGGGGCAGAGACCCAGTACTTC

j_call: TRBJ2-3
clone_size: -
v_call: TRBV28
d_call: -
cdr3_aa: CASTPRGHNTDTQYF
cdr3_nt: TGTGCCAGCACCCCTAGGGGTCATAACACAGATACGCAGTATTTT

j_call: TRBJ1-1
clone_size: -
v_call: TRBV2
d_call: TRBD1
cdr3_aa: CASSQFLWGQGQKNTEAFF
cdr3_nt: TGTGCCAGCAGTCAATTTCTATGGGGACAGGGGCAAAAGAACACTGAAGCTTTCTTT

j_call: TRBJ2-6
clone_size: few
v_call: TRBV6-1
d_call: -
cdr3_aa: CASSGDSSGANVLTF
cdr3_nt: TGTGCCAGCAGTGGCGACAGCTCTGGGGCCAACGTCCTGACTTTC

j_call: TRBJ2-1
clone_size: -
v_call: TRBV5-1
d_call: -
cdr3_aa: CASSLAQGLNEQFF
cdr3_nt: TGCGCCAGCAGCTTGGCCCAGGGGTTGAATGAGCAGTTCTTC

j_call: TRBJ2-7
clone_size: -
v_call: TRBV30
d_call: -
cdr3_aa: CAWSVSVSYEQYF
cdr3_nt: TGTGCCTGGAGTGTGAGTGTCTCCTATGAGCAGTACTTC

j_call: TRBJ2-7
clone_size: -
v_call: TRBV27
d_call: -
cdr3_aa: CASSLLSSVRSYEQYF
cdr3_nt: TGTGCCAGCAGTTTATTATCGTCAGTCAGATCCTACGAGCAGTACTTC

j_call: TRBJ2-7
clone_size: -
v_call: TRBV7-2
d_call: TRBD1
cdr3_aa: CASSTGDGRPYEQYF
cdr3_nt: TGTGCCAGCAGCACAGGGGACGGAAGACCCTACGAGCAGTACTTC

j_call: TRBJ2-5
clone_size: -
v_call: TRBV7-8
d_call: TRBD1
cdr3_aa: CASSLAGTGGGETQYF
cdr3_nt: TGTGCCAGCAGCTTAGCCGGGACAGGGGGGGGAGAGACCCAGTACTTC

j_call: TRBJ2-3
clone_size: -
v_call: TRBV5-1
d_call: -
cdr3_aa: CASSLGGDTQYF
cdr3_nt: TGCGCCAGCAGCTTGGGAGGAGATACGCAGTATTTT

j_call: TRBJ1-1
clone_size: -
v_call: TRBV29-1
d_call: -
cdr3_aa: CSVLLASSETEAFF
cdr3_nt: TGCAGCGTTCTTTTGGCGTCATCGGAGACTGAAGCTTTCTTT

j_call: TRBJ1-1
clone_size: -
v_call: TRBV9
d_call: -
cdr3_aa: CASTLSPTDTEAFF
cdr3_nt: TGTGCCAGCACCCTGTCACCGACAGACACTGAAGCTTTCTTT

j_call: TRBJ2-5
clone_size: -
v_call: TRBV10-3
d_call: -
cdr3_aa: CASGGTPQETQYF
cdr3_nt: TGTGCCTCCGGCGGCACTCCGCAAGAGACCCAGTACTTC

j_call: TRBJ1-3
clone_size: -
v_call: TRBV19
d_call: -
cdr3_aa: CASSPLDSIYSGNTIYF
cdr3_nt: TGTGCCAGTAGTCCTTTGGACAGTATATACTCTGGAAACACCATATATTTT

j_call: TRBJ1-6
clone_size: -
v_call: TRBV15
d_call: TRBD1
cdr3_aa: CATSNIYTTGGFPNSPLHF
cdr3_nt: TGTGCCACCAGCAACATCTATACAACAGGGGGCTTTCCTAATTCACCCCTCCACTTT

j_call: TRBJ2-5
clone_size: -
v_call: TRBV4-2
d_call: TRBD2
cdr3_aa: CASSRSYFGTSGGETQYF
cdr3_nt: TGTGCCAGCAGCCGATCCTACTTTGGGACTAGCGGGGGGGAGACCCAGTACTTC

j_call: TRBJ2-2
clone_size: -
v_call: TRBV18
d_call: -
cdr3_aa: CASSPSRVVANTGELFF
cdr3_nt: TGTGCCAGCTCACCATCCAGGGTCGTCGCGAACACCGGGGAGCTGTTTTTT

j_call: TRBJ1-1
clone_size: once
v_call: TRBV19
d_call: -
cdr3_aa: CASSIASRGLTEAFF
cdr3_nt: TGTGCCAGTAGTATAGCCTCGCGGGGGCTCACTGAAGCTTTCTTT

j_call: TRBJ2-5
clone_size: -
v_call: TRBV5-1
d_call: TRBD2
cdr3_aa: CASSLRLAGKFQETQYF
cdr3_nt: TGCGCCAGCAGCTTGAGGTTAGCGGGTAAATTCCAAGAGACCCAGTACTTC

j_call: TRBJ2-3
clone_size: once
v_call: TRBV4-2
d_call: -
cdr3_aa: CASTSTTATDTQYF
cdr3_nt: TGTGCCAGCACCTCTACGACTGCCACAGATACGCAGTATTTT

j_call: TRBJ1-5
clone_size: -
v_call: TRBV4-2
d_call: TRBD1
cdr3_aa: CASSQGDREYQPQHF
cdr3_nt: TGTGCCAGCAGCCAGGGGGACAGGGAGTATCAGCCCCAGCATTTT

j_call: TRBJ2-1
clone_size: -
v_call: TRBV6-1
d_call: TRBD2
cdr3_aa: CASVLAGGGNEQFF
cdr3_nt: TGTGCCAGCGTACTAGCGGGGGGCGGCAATGAGCAGTTCTTC

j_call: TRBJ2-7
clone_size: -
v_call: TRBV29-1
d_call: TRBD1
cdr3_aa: CSVPGQEPDYEQYF
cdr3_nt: TGCAGCGTCCCCGGACAGGAGCCCGACTACGAGCAGTACTTC

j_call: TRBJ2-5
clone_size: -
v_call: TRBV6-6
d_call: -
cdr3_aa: CASSRTKGETQYF
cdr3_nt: TGTGCCAGCAGCCGGACAAAGGGGGAGACCCAGTACTTC

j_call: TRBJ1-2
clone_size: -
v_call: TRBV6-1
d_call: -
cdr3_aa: CASSEGTLLGGYTF
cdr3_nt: TGTGCCAGCAGTGAAGGGACTCTTCTAGGAGGCTACACCTTC

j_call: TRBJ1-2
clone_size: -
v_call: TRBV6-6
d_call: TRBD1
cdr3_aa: CASSYKSTGGLYGYTF
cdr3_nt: TGTGCCAGCAGTTACAAATCGACAGGGGGTCTCTATGGCTACACCTTC

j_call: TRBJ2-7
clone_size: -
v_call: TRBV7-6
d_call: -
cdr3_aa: CASSLAPGGEQYF
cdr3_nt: TGTGCCAGCAGCTTAGCCCCCGGGGGCGAGCAGTACTTC

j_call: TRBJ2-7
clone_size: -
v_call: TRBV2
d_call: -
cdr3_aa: CASSNRDDLYEQYF
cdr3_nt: TGTGCCAGCAGTAACAGGGATGATCTCTACGAGCAGTACTTC

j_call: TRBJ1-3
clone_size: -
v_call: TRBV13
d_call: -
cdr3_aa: CASSLVSPGQKTNTIYF
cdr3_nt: TGTGCCAGCAGCTTAGTGAGCCCCGGACAGAAAACGAACACCATATATTTT

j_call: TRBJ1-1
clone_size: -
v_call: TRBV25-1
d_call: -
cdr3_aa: CASSESPAGQAFF
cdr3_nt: TGTGCCAGCAGTGAATCCCCAGCGGGACAAGCTTTCTTT

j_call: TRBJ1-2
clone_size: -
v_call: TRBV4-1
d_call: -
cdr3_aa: CASSLRDTDYGYTF
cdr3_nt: TGCGCCAGCAGCCTTCGGGACACCGACTATGGCTACACCTTC

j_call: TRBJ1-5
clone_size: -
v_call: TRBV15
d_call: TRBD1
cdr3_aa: CATSRIGTGGGLGNQPQHF
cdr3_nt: TGTGCCACCAGTAGGATCGGGACAGGGGGCGGGCTTGGCAATCAGCCCCAGCATTTT

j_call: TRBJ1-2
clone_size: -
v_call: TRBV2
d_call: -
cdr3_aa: CGGRGLDRGYTF
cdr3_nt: TGTGGGGGGCGGGGACTAGATCGGGGCTACACCTTC

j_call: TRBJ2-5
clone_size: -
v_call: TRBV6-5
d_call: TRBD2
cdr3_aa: CASSYSGGNRETQYF
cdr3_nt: TGTGCCAGCAGTTACAGCGGGGGGAACCGAGAGACCCAGTACTTC

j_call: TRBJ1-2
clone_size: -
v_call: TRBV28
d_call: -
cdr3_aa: CASSSTTEGYTF
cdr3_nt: TGTGCCAGCAGTTCGACGACGGAGGGCTACACCTTC

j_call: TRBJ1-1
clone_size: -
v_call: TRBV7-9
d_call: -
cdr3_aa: CASSRGSGAEAFF
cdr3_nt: TGTGCCAGCAGTAGGGGATCAGGGGCTGAAGCTTTCTTT

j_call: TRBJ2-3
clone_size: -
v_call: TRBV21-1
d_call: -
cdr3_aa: CASLRVTDTQYF
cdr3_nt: TGTGCCAGCTTGAGGGTGACAGATACGCAGTATTTT

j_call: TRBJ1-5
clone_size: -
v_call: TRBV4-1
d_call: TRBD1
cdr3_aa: CASSAPGQGASNQPQHF
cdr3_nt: TGCGCCAGCAGCGCCCCGGGACAGGGGGCTAGCAATCAGCCCCAGCATTTT

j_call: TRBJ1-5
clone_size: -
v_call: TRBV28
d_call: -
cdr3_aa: CASSFQGHQPQHF
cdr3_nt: TGTGCCAGCAGTTTCCAGGGCCATCAGCCCCAGCATTTT

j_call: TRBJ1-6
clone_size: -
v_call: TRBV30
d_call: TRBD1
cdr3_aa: CAWSEPPQGGLSPLHF
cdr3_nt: TGTGCCTGGAGTGAGCCCCCGCAGGGGGGTCTTTCACCCCTCCACTTT